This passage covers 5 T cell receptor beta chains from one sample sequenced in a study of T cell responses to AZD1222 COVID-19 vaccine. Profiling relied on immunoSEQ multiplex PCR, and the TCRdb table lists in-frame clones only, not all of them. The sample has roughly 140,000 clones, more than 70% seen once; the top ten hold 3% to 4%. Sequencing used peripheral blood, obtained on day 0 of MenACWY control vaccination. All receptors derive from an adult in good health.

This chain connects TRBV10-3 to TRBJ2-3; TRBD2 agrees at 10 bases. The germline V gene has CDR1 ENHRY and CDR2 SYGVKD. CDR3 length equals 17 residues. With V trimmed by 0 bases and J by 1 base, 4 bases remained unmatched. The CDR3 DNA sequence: TGTGCCATCAGTGAGTCGGCTAGCGGGGGACGCACAGATACGCAGTATTTT. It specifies CAISESASGGRTDTQYF.

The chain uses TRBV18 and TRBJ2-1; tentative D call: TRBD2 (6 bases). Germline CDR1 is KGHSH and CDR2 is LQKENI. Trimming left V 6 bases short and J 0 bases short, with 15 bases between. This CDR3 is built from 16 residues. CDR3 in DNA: TGTGCCAGCTCCGTTGGGACTGACCACTCCTACAATGAGCAGTTCTTC. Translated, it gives CASSVGTDHSYNEQFF.

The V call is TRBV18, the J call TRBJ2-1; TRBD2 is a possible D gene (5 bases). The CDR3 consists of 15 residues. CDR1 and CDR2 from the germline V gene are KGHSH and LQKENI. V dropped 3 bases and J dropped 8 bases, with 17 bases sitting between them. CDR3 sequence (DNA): TGTGCCAGCTCACCCCCGGTACCGGGGTCCTATGAGCAGTTCTTC. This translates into CASSPPVPGSYEQFF.

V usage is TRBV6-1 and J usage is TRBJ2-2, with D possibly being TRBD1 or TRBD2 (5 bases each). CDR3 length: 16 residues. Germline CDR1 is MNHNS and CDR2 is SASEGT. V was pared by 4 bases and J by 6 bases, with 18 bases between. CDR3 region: CASSAFRDPGAGELFF. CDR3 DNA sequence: TGTGCCAGCAGTGCCTTCCGGGACCCCGGGGCCGGGGAGCTGTTTTTT.

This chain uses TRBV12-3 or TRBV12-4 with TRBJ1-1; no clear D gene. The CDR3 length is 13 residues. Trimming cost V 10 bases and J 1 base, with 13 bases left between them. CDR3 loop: CATNLMRNTEAFF. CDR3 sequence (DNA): TGTGCCACCAACCTGATGCGGAACACTGAAGCTTTCTTT.